This entry lists 26 T cell receptor beta chains sequenced from one sample in a study of blood T cell repertoires in COVID-19. Here immunoSEQ multiplex PCR was the method, and the copy in TCRdb shows in-frame clones only, minus some. The table shows 45,000 to 50,000 clones, with roughly nine tenths occurring only once. The sample was peripheral blood. Every receptor here comes from a human donor in a cohort sampled during active COVID-19.

Only one count was recorded for this clone. The chain links TRBV6-5 to TRBJ1-5; no clear D gene. The germline V gene encodes CDR1 MNHEY and CDR2 SVGAGI. The CDR3 loop spans 14 amino acids. Trimming cost V 2 bases and J 0 bases, with 5 bases left between them. The CDR3 region has the DNA TGTGCCAGCAGTTACGGCCATAGCAATCAGCCCCAGCATTTT. Translating gives CASSYGHSNQPQHF.

V is TRBV4-2 and J is TRBJ2-1; a weak D match, TRBD2 (5 bases). This CDR3 region has 16 residues. Between the trimmed V and J ends, which lost 1 base and 10 bases, there was a span of 20 bases. Germline-derived CDR1 and CDR2 are LGHNA and YNFKEQ. The CDR3 DNA sequence: TGTGCCAGCAGCCAAGGGGTCCTTTTAGAAGAGGGCGAGCAGTTCTTC. It yields the protein CASSQGVLLEEGEQFF.

This chain connects TRBV2 to TRBJ1-4; 10 nucleotides agree with TRBD1. Germline loops: CDR1 SNHLY, CDR2 FYNNEI. The CDR3 length is 16 residues. Trimming at V came to 6 bases and at J to 3 bases, leaving 7 bases not matched to a gene. CDR3 sequence reads: CASSRDRGSANEKLFF. The DNA for the CDR3 is TGTGCCAGCAGCCGGGACAGGGGATCGGCTAATGAAAAACTGTTTTTT.

The chain carries TRBV19 and TRBJ2-3, with 7 nucleotides matching TRBD1. Unmatched junction bases numbered 6, after V lost 2 bases and J lost 1 base. The CDR3 has 16 residues. CDR1 and CDR2 (germline): LNHDA, SQIVND (reference sequence). The CDR3 bases are TGTGCCAGTAGTATATTTGTGGGGACAGGCACAGATACGCAGTATTTT. Residues: CASSIFVGTGTDTQYF.

This chain uses TRBV19 with TRBJ2-5; a weak D match, TRBD2 (6 bases). V gave up 7 bases and J gave up 6 bases, with 18 bases separating them. CDR3 length: 14 amino acids. Germline loops: CDR1 LNHDA, CDR2 SQIVND (reference sequence). The CDR3 region has the DNA TGTGCCAGTACGGATGGGGGGACGGTAAAGACCCAGTACTTC. It encodes CASTDGGTVKTQYF.

The chain recombines TRBV30 with TRBJ2-2, with D possibly being TRBD1 (6 bases). V was trimmed by 2 bases and J by 6 bases, leaving 16 bases between them. The CDR3 contains 15 residues. Germline V gene data show CDR1 as GTSNPN and CDR2 as SVGIG (reference sequence). Here the CDR3 reads CAWSLFVRGSGELFF. The DNA of the CDR3 is TGTGCCTGGAGTTTATTCGTGAGGGGGTCCGGGGAGCTGTTTTTT. Together with reference TRBV30 and TRBJ2-2, the CDR3 gives the full variable domain: SQTIHQWPATLVQPVGSPLSLECTVEGTSNPNLYWYRQAAGRGLQLLFYSVGIGQISSEVPQNLSASRPQDRQFILSSKKLLLSDSGFYLCAWSLFVRGSGELFFGEGSRLTVL.

J is TRBJ2-5 and V is TRBV3-1 (or the pseudogene TRBV3-2); maybe TRBD2 (5 bases). CDR1 and CDR2 from the germline V gene are LGHDT and YNNKEL (reference sequence). This CDR3 contains 15 residues. The V end lost 0 bases, the J end lost 4 bases, and 12 bases lay between the germline ends. As DNA, the CDR3 is TGTGCCAGCAGCCAAGATACCGGCGGAGGAGAGACCCAGTACTTC. Protein: CASSQDTGGGETQYF.

The V call is TRBV2, the J call TRBJ2-3; weak D call: TRBD2 (7 bases). Per germline, CDR1 SNHLY and CDR2 FYNNEI. Trimming took off 4 bases at V and 2 bases at J, with 13 bases between the two ends. This CDR3 spans 15 amino acids. The CDR3 here is CASSGGRGSTDTQYF. In nucleotides, the CDR3 is TGTGCCAGCAGTGGGGGGCGGGGGTCCACAGATACGCAGTATTTT.

The chain carries TRBV7-8 and TRBJ1-2; D is unresolved. The length of the CDR3 is 12 residues. Germline CDR1 and CDR2: SGHVS and FQNEAQ. Trimming pared 8 bases from V and 7 bases from J, leaving 14 bases between. The CDR3 reads CASGGSRGGYTF. The CDR3 DNA is TGTGCCAGCGGAGGGTCGCGGGGTGGCTACACCTTC.

The chain uses TRBV2 and TRBJ2-7; no reliable D call. This CDR3 is 14 amino acids long. V gave up 5 bases and J gave up 2 bases, with 13 bases separating them. Germline CDR1 is SNHLY and CDR2 is FYNNEI. The CDR3, as DNA: TGTGCCAGCAGTCTATTTGTTCTACCCTACGAGCAGTACTTC. It specifies CASSLFVLPYEQYF. Full variable domain (missing parts from reference TRBV2 and TRBJ2-7): EPEVTQTPSHQVTQMGQEVILRCVPISNHLYFYWYRQILGQKVEFLVSFYNNEISEKSEIFDDQFSVERPDGSNFTLKIRSTKLEDSAMYFCASSLFVLPYEQYFGPGTRLTVT.

The chain carries TRBV5-1 and TRBJ2-7; TRBD2 matches 7 bases. CDR3 size: 14 residues. V was pared by 6 bases and J by 2 bases, with 8 bases of the junction left unmatched. Germline-derived CDR1 and CDR2 are SGHRS and YFSETQ. The CDR3 loop reads CASKRGGGTYEQYF. As DNA, the CDR3 is TGCGCCAGCAAACGTGGCGGGGGTACCTACGAGCAGTACTTC.

This clone occurred a few times. The chain joins TRBV6-2 or TRBV6-3 to TRBJ2-5; 8 bases line up with TRBD2. V was pared by 6 bases and J by 4 bases, with 7 bases of the junction left unmatched. This CDR3 region has 14 residues. CDR1 is MNHEY, CDR2 SVGEGT, per germline. As DNA, the CDR3 is TGTGCCAGCAGCCTAATAGCGGGGTTAGAGACCCAGTACTTC. It yields the protein CASSLIAGLETQYF.

V gene TRBV2 combines with J gene TRBJ2-2; D might be TRBD2 (5 bases). This CDR3 has 17 amino acids. Germline V gives CDR1 SNHLY, CDR2 FYNNEI. V dropped 2 bases and J dropped 6 bases, with 19 bases sitting between them. The CDR3 loop reads CASSEKLSGLWAGELFF. CDR3 in DNA: TGTGCCAGCAGTGAAAAACTCAGCGGTCTGTGGGCCGGGGAGCTGTTTTTT.

The chain employs TRBV9 and TRBJ1-2; no definite D call. Trimming stripped 0 bases from V and 0 bases from J, with 9 bases between. The V gene's germline CDR1 is SGDLS and CDR2 YYNGEE. The CDR3 is made up of 15 amino acids. The CDR3 region is CASSVGGGTNYGYTF. The CDR3 DNA sequence: TGTGCCAGCAGCGTAGGAGGAGGGACTAACTATGGCTACACCTTC.

The chain combines TRBV27 with TRBJ2-6; D uncertain. CDR3 size: 16 residues. CDR1 is MNHEY, CDR2 SMNVEV, per germline (reference sequence). V lost 2 bases and J 0 bases, leaving 8 bases between the germline ends. CDR3 in amino acids: CASSLASTSGANVLTF. The CDR3 coding sequence is TGTGCCAGCAGTTTAGCGTCTACCTCTGGGGCCAACGTCCTGACTTTC. Full variable domain (outside the CDR3, taken from reference TRBV27 and TRBJ2-6): EAQVTQNPRYLITVTGKKLTVTCSQNMNHEYMSWYRQDPGLGLRQIYYSMNVEVTDKGDVPEGYKVSRKEKRNFPLILESPSPNQTSLYFCASSLASTSGANVLTFGAGSRLTVL.

Only one count was recorded for this clone. V is TRBV12-3 or TRBV12-4 and J is TRBJ2-5; D is undetermined. The germline V and J ends were trimmed by 3 bases and 2 bases, with 7 bases remaining between them. CDR3 length: 13 residues. The CDR3 loop is CASSFTVQETQYF. In DNA, the CDR3 is TGTGCCAGCAGTTTTACAGTACAAGAGACCCAGTACTTC.

Written as DNA, the CDR3 is TGTGCCAGCGGGAAAGGGGGTACAGATACGCAGTATTTT. Translation gives CASGKGGTDTQYF. This chain uses TRBV7-3 with TRBJ2-3; possibly TRBD1 for D (6 bases). Germline CDR1 reads SGHTA; CDR2 reads FQGTGA. With 8 bases removed from V and 3 bases from J, the gap between germline ends came to 12 bases. The CDR3 consists of 13 residues.

The chain couples TRBV6-5 to TRBJ1-2; weak D call: TRBD1 (5 bases). The CDR3 runs to 14 residues. V lost 7 bases to trimming and J lost 6 bases, with 18 bases between them. In germline, CDR1 is MNHEY, CDR2 SVGAGI. The DNA of the CDR3 is TGTGCCAGCATCCTGGGGGGACGTTCGCATGGCTACACCTTC. The encoded protein is CASILGGRSHGYTF.

V gene TRBV6-5 combines with J gene TRBJ2-5; the D gene is possibly TRBD2 (5 bases). This CDR3 contains 14 residues. From germline, CDR1 is MNHEY and CDR2 SVGAGI. V lost 2 bases to trimming and J lost 2 bases, with 9 bases between them. The CDR3 bases are TGTGCCAGCAGTTACCAGACGGGGCAAGAGACCCAGTACTTC. Translation: CASSYQTGQETQYF.

For this clone: It is likely a read error, because the conserved phenylalanine at the end of the CDR3 is missing. It is unclear where the CDR3 begins or ends on the DNA, so no DNA is shown, and the CDR3 is as TCRdb lists it. This chain connects TRBV5-1 to TRBJ1-5; TRBD1, as called in the table, went unchecked against the DNA. Ends included, the CDR3 has 9 residues. The germline CDR1 and CDR2 sequences are SGHRS and YFSETQ. The CDR3 region is CASSTITSG.

This rearrangement joins TRBV6-5 to TRBJ2-7, with D possibly matching TRBD2 (6 bases). CDR3 length: 14 amino acids. Trimming took off 5 bases at V and 4 bases at J, with 15 bases between the two ends. CDR1 and CDR2 from the germline V gene are MNHEY and SVGAGI. CDR3 DNA sequence: TGTGCCAGCAGTCCCTGGGTGCGGGGTTACGAGCAGTACTTC. Protein product: CASSPWVRGYEQYF.

The chain recombines TRBV2 with TRBJ1-2, with 9 bases that match TRBD1. This CDR3 has 15 amino acids. The germline V gene encodes CDR1 SNHLY and CDR2 FYNNEI. V lost 5 bases to trimming and J lost 5 bases; unmatched junction nucleotides: 9. CDR3 protein: CASSQPGQGQYGYTF. The CDR3 bases are TGTGCCAGCAGTCAACCGGGACAGGGTCAGTATGGCTACACCTTC.

This chain joins TRBV5-8 and TRBJ1-1; TRBD1 might be the D (5 bases). V was clipped by 4 bases and J by 0 bases, with 13 bases between them. Germline CDR1 reads SGHTS; CDR2 reads YDEGEE. The CDR3 length is 15 residues. DNA of the CDR3: TGTGCCAGCAGCGGGGCGAGTGGCATGAACACTGAAGCTTTCTTT. Its translation: CASSGASGMNTEAFF.

This chain links TRBV27 with TRBJ2-2; D not certain. V dropped 3 bases and J dropped 6 bases, with 11 bases sitting between them. Germline lookup yields CDR1 MNHEY and CDR2 SMNVEV (reference sequence). The CDR3 totals 14 residues. For the CDR3, the DNA is TGTGCCAGCAGTTTGAATCGGGTTGCCGGGGAGCTGTTTTTT. It yields the protein CASSLNRVAGELFF.

CDR3 protein: CASAGAGANVLTF. The CDR3, as DNA: TGTGCCAGCGCGGGAGCTGGGGCCAACGTCCTGACTTTC. The chain is built from TRBV18 and TRBJ2-6; 7 bases fit TRBD2. The CDR3 length is 13 residues. Losses at the gene ends were 8 bases for V and 2 bases for J; bases not matched to a gene: 0. Germline V gene lookup returns CDR1 KGHSH and CDR2 LQKENI.

The V gene is TRBV7-6, the J gene TRBJ1-1; no clear D. This CDR3 comprises 13 residues. The germline gives CDR1 SGHVS, CDR2 FNYEAQ. Trimming shortened V by 3 bases and J by 0 bases, and 5 bases separated the two germline ends. The CDR3 is CASSFELNTEAFF. The DNA of the CDR3 is TGTGCCAGCAGCTTTGAGTTGAACACTGAAGCTTTCTTT.